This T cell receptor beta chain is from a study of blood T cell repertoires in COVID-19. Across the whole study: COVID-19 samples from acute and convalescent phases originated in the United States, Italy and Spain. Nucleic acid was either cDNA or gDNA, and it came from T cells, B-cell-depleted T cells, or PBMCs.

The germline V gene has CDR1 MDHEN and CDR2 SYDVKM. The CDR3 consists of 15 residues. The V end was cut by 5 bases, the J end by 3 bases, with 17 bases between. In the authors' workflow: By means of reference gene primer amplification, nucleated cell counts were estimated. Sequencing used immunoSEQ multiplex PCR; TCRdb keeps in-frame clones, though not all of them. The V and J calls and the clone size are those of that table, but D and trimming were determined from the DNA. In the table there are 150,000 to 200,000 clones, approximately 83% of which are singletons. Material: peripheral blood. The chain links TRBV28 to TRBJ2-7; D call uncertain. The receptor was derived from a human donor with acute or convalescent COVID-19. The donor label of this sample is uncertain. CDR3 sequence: CASSRVGRTGYEQYF. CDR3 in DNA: TGTGCCAGCAGTCGGGTCGGCAGAACGGGCTACGAGCAGTACTTC.